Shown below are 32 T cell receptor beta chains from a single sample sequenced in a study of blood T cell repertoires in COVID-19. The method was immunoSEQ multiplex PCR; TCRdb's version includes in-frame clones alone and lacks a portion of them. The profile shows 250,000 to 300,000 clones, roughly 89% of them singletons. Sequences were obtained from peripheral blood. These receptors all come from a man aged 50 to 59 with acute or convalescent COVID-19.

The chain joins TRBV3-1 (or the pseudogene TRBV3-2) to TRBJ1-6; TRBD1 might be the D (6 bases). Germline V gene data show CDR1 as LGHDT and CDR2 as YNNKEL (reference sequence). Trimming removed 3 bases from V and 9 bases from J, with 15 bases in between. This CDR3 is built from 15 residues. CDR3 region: CASSHKGVGGSPLHF. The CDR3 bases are TGTGCCAGCAGCCATAAGGGGGTCGGCGGTTCACCCCTCCACTTT.

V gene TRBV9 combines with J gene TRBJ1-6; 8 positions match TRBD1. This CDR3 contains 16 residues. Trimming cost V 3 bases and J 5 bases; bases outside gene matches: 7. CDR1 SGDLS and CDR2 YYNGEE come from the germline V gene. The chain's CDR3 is CASSAPPGQDNSPLHF. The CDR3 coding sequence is TGTGCCAGCAGCGCCCCCCCGGGACAGGATAATTCACCCCTCCACTTT.

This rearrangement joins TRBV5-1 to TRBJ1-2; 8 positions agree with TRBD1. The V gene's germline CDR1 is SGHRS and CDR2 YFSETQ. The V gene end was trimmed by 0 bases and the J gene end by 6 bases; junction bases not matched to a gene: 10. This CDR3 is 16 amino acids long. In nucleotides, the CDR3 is TGCGCCAGCAGCTTGGCCGTTGGGACAGGAGCTCATGGCTACACCTTC. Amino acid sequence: CASSLAVGTGAHGYTF.

CDR3 coding DNA: TGTGCCAGCAGACCACAGGGGGCTAAGGGCTACACCTTC. The encoded protein is CASRPQGAKGYTF. The rearrangement joins TRBV12-3 or TRBV12-4 to TRBJ1-2; 9 bases map to TRBD1. V lost 6 bases and J lost 8; bases outside the gene matches: 7. The CDR3 has 13 residues.

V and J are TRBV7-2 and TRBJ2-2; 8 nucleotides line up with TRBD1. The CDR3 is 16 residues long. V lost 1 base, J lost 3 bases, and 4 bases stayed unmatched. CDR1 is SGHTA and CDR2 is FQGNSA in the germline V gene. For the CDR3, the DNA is TGTGCCAGCAGCTTAGGTCCAGGGGGCTACACCGGGGAGCTGTTTTTT. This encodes CASSLGPGGYTGELFF.

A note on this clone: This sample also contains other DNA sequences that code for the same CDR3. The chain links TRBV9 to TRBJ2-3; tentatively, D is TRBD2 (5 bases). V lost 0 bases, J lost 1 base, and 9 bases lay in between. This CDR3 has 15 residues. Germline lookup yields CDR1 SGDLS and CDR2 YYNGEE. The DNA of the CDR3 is TGTGCCAGCAGCGTAGTCGGGGATGGCACAGATACGCAGTATTTT. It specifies CASSVVGDGTDTQYF.

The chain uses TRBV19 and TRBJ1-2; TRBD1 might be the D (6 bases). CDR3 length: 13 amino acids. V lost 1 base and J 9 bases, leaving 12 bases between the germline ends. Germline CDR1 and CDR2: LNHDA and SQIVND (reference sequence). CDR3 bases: TGTGCCAGTAGTATAGGGACAGATTATCGCTACACCTTC. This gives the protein CASSIGTDYRYTF.

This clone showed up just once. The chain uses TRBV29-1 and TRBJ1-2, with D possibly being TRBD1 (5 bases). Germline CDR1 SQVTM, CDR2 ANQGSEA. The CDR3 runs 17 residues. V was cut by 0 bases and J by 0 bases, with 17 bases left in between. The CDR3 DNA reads TGCAGCGTTGAAGATGGGGAGGGGTTAAAAGCTAACTATGGCTACACCTTC. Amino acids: CSVEDGEGLKANYGYTF.

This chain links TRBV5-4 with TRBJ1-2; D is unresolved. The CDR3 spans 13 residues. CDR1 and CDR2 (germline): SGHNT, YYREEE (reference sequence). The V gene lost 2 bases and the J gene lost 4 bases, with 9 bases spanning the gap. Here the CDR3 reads CASSLPEGYGYTF. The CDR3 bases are TGTGCCAGCAGCTTACCTGAGGGCTATGGCTACACCTTC.

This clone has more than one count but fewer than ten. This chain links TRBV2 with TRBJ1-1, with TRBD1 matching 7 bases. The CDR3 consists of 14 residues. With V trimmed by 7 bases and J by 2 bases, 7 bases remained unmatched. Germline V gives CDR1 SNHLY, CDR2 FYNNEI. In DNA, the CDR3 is TGTGCCAGCACGCGACAGGGAATAAACACTGAAGCTTTCTTT. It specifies CASTRQGINTEAFF.

As DNA, the CDR3 is TGTGCCGCAGGACAGGGAAGGCAGCCCCAGCATTTT. Protein: CAAGQGRQPQHF. This chain uses TRBV6-5 with TRBJ1-5; 8 bases match TRBD1. The CDR3 totals 12 residues. Germline lookup yields CDR1 MNHEY and CDR2 SVGAGI. J was trimmed by 7 bases and V by 11 bases; bases with no gene match: 7.

Written as DNA, the CDR3 is TGTGCCAGCAGCCTCACGGACAGGGAGGGCTACACCTTC. Its translation is CASSLTDREGYTF. The chain employs TRBV7-3 and TRBJ1-2; 8 positions agree with TRBD1. The CDR3 runs 13 residues. V shed 5 bases and J 8 bases; nucleotides not matched to a gene: 7. CDR1 is SGHTA, CDR2 FQGTGA, per germline.

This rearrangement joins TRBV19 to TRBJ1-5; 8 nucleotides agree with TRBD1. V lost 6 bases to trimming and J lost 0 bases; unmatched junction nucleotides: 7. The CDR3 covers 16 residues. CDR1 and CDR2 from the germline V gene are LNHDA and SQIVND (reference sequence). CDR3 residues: CASRPDRDYSNQPQHF. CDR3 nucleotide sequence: TGTGCCAGTAGGCCGGACAGGGACTATAGCAATCAGCCCCAGCATTTT. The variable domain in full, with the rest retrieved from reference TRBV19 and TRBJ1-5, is DGGITQSPKYLFRKEGQNVTLSCEQNLNHDAMYWYRQDPGQGLRLIYYSQIVNDFQKGDIAEGYSVSREKKESFPLTVTSAQKNPTAFYLCASRPDRDYSNQPQHFGDGTRLSIL.

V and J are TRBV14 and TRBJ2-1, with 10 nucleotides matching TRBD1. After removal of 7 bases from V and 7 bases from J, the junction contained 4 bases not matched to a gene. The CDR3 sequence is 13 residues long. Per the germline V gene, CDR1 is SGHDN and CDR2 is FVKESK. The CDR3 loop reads CASMGQGRNEQFF. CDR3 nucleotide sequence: TGTGCCAGCATGGGACAGGGGAGAAATGAGCAGTTCTTC.

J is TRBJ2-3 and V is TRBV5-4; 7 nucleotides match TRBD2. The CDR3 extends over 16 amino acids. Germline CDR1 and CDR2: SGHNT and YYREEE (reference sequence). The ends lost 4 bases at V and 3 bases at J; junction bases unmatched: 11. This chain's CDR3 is CASSPAGGGATDTQYF. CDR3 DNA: TGTGCCAGCAGCCCGGCCGGGGGAGGGGCGACAGATACGCAGTATTTT.

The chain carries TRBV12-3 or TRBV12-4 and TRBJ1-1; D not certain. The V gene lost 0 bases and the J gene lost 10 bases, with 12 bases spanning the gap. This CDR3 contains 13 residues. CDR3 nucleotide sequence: TGTGCCAGCAGTTTAGCGCTCGGGAGTTCAGCTTTCTTT. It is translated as CASSLALGSSAFF.

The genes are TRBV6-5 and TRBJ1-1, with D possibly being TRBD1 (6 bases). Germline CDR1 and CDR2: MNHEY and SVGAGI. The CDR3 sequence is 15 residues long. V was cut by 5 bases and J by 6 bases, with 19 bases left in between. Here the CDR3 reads CASSNPLWEGAEAFF. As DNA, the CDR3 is TGTGCCAGCAGTAATCCTTTGTGGGAGGGGGCTGAAGCTTTCTTT.

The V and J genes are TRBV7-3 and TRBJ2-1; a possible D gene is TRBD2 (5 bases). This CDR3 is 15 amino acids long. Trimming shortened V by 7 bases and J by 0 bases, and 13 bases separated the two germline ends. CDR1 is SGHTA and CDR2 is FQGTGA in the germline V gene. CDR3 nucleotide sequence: TGTGCCAGCACCACCGATCGGGGCTCCTACAATGAGCAGTTCTTC. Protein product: CASTTDRGSYNEQFF.

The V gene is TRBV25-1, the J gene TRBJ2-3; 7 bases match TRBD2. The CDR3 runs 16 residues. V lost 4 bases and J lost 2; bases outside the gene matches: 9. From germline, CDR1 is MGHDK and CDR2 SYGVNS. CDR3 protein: CASSALKRGHTDTQYF. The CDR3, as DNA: TGTGCCAGCAGTGCCCTGAAGCGGGGTCACACAGATACGCAGTATTTT.

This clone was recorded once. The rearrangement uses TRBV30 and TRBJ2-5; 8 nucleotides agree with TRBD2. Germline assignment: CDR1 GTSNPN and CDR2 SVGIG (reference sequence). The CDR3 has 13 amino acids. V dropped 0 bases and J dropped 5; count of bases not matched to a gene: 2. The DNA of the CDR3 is TGTGCCTGGAGTGTGCTAGCGGGCGAGACCCAGTACTTC. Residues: CAWSVLAGETQYF.

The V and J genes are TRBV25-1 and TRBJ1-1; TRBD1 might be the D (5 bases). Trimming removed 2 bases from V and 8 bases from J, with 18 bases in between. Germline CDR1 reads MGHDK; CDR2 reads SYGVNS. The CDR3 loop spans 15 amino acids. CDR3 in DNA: TGTGCCAGCAGTGAAATAGACGGAAGCAGGGCCGAAGCTTTCTTT. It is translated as CASSEIDGSRAEAFF.

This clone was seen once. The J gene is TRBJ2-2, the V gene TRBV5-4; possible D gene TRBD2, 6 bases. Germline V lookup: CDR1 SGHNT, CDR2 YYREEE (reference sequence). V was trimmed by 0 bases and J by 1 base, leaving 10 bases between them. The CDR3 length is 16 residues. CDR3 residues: CASSLVRGGNTGELFF. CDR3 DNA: TGTGCCAGCAGCTTGGTGCGGGGAGGGAACACCGGGGAGCTGTTTTTT.

DNA of the CDR3: TGTGCCAGCAGCCCCAACTCTGGGGCCAACGTCCTGACTTTC. Its protein product is CASSPNSGANVLTF. The chain uses TRBV7-8 and TRBJ2-6; D unresolved. Germline CDR1 reads SGHVS; CDR2 reads FQNEAQ. The CDR3 has 14 amino acids. V was pared by 5 bases and J by 0 bases, with 5 bases between.

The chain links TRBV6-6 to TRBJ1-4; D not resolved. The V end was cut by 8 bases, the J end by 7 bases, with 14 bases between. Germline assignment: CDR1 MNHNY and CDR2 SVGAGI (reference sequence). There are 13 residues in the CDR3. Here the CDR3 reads CASSRRGFEKLFF. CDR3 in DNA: TGTGCCAGCTCGCGGAGAGGGTTTGAAAAACTGTTTTTT.

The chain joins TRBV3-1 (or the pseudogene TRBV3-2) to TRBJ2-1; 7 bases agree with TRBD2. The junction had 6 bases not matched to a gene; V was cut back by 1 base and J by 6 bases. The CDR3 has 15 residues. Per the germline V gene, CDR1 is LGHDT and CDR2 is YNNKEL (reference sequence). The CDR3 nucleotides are TGTGCCAGCAGCCAAGTGTTGGGAGGGCTCAATGAGCAGTTCTTC. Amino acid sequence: CASSQVLGGLNEQFF.

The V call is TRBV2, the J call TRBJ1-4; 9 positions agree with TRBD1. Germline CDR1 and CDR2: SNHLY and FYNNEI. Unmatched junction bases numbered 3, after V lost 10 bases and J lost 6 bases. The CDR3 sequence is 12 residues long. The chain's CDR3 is CATGTGYEKLFF. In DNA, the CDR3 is TGTGCCACAGGGACAGGGTATGAAAAACTGTTTTTT.

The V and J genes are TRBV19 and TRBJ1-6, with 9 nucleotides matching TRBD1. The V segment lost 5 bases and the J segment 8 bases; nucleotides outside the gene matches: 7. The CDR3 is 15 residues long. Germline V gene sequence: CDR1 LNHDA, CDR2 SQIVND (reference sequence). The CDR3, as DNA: TGTGCCAGTAGTGGAAACAGGGGGCTACATTCACCCCTCCACTTT. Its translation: CASSGNRGLHSPLHF.

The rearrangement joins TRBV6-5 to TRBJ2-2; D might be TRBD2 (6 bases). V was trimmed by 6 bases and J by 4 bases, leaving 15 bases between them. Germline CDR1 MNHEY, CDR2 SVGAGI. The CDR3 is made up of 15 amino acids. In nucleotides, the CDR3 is TGTGCCAGCAGGGACGCGGGGCGCAGCACCGGGGAGCTGTTTTTT. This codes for CASRDAGRSTGELFF.

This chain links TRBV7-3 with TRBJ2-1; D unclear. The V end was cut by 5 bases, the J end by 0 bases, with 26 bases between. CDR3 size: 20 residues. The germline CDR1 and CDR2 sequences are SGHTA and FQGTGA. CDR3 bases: TGTGCCAGCAGCATTATTCCGGGTCAACCTTTCGATAGCTCCTACAATGAGCAGTTCTTC. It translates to CASSIIPGQPFDSSYNEQFF.

The CDR3 bases are TGTGCCAGCAGTTACTGGGCTAGCGGTCAGGAGACCCAGTACTTC. This encodes CASSYWASGQETQYF. The chain recombines TRBV6-5 with TRBJ2-5; 7 bases are shared with TRBD2. V shed 1 base, J shed 5 bases, and the junction held 7 bases outside the gene matches. The CDR3 is 15 residues long. Germline V gene lookup returns CDR1 MNHEY and CDR2 SVGAGI.

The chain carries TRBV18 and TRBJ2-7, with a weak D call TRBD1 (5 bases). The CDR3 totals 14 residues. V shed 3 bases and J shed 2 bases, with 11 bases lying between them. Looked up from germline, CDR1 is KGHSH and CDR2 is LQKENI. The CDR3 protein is CASSPKGRAYEQYF. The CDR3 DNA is TGTGCCAGCTCACCTAAAGGCAGGGCCTACGAGCAGTACTTC. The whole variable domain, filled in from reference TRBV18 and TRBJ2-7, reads NAGVMQNPRHLVRRRGQEARLRCSPMKGHSHVYWYRQLPEEGLKFMVYLQKENIIDESGMPKERFSAEFPKEGPSILRIQQVVRGDSAAYFCASSPKGRAYEQYFGPGTRLTVT.

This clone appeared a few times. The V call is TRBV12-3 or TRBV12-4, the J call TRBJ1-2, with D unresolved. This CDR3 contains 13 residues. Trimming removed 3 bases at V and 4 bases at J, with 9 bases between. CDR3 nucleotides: TGTGCCAGCAGTTTCTCGCAGGTCTATGGCTACACCTTC. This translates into CASSFSQVYGYTF.